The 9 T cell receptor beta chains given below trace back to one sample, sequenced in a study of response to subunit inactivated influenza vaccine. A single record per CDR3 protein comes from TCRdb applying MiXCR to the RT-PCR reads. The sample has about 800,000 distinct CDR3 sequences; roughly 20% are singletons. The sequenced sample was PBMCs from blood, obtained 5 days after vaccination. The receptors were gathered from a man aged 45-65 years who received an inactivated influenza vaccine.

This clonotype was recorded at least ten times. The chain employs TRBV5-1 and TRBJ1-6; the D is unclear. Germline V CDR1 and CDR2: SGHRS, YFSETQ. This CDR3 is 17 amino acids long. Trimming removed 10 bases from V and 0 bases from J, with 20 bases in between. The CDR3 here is CAREATNHYSYNSPLHF. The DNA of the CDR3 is TGCGCCCGTGAGGCCACCAACCACTACTCCTATAATTCACCCCTCCACTTT.

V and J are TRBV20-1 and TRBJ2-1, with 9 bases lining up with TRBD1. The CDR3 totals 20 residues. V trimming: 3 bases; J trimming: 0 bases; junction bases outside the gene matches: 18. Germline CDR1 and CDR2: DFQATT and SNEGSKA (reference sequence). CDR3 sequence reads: CSASVSGQGEFAASYNEQFF. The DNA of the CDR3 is TGCAGTGCTAGCGTTTCGGGACAGGGAGAATTTGCGGCCTCCTACAATGAGCAGTTCTTC.

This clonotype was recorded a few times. This CDR3 reads CSVRRDRNYGYTF. DNA of the CDR3: TGCAGCGTCCGCCGGGACCGCAACTATGGCTACACCTTC. J is TRBJ1-2 and V is TRBV29-1; possibly TRBD1 for D (5 bases). Trimming removed 6 bases at V and 2 bases at J, with 13 bases between. This CDR3 has 13 amino acids. Germline assignment: CDR1 SQVTM and CDR2 ANQGSEA.

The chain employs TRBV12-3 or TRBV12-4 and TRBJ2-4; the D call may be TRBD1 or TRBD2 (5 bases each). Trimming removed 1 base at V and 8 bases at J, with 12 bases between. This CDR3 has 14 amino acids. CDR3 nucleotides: TGTGCCAGCAGTTTAGGAGGGGATGGATACATTCAGTACTTC. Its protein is CASSLGGDGYIQYF.

For the CDR3, the DNA is TGTGCCAGCAGCTTCTACCTCCAGCGGGAGTTCGACGAGCAGTACTTC. Translating gives CASSFYLQREFDEQYF. V usage is TRBV11-2 and J usage is TRBJ2-7; TRBD2 agrees at 8 bases. Germline CDR1 reads SGHAT; CDR2 reads FQNNGV. The length of the CDR3 is 16 residues. Trimming removed 3 bases from V and 5 bases from J; junction bases left unmatched: 12.

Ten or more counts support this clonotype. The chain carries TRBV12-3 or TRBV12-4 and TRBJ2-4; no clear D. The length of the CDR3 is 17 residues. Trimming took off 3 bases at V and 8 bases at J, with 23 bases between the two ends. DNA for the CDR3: TGTGCCAGCAGTTTTGGAAGGGTAGGATTTGGGGTAGACATTCAGTACTTC. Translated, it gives CASSFGRVGFGVDIQYF.

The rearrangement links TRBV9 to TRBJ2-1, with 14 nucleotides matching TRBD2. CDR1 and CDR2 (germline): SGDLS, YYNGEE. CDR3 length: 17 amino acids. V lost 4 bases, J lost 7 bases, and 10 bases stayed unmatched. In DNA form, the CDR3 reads TGTGCCAGCAGCAAAAGAGCGGGACTAGCGGGAGAAAATGAGCAGTTCTTC. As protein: CASSKRAGLAGENEQFF.

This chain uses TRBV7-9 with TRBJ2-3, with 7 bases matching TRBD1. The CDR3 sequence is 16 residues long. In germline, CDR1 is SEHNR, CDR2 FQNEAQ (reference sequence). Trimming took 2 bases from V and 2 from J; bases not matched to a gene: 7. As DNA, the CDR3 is TGTGCCAGCAGCTTACCGGGACAGACCACCACAGATACGCAGTATTTT. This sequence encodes CASSLPGQTTTDTQYF. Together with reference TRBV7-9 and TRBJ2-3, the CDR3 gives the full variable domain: DTGVSQNPRHKITKRGQNVTFRCDPISEHNRLYWYRQTLGQGPEFLTYFQNEAQLEKSRLLSDRFSAERPKGSFSTLEIQRTEQGDSAMYLCASSLPGQTTTDTQYFGPGTRLTVL.

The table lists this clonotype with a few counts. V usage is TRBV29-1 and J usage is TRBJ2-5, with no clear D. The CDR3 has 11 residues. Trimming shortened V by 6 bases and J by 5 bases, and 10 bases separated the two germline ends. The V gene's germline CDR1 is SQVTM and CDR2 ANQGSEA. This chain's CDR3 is CSVTWWETQYF. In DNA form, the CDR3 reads TGCAGCGTAACCTGGTGGGAGACCCAGTACTTC.